Listed below are T cell receptor beta chains from one sample, sequenced in a study of T cell repertoires in cytomegalovirus infection. Their antigens remain unidentified. MiXCR was run by TCRdb on the reads, yielding one entry per CDR3 protein. Of 68,000 or so distinct CDR3 sequences listed, about 23% are singletons. Source material: PBMCs, sequenced either directly or after in vitro stimulation (not recorded which). The receptors shown here come from a human donor in good health (CMV status not recorded). Some clones in this sample may be carry-over from other donors' samples. Both conserved end residues are part of each CDR3. The order of the fields is V gene, CDR3 length, J gene, clone size, D gene, CDR3 DNA, CDR3 protein. D genes are given only for firm matches. Size is stated for part of the rows, as once, few or many counts, or as a class when the clone is expanded.

TRBV12-3/TRBV12-4	13	TRBJ1-2	-	-	TGTGCCAGCAGTTTAGTCCTTAACTATGGCTACACCTTC	CASSLVLNYGYTF
TRBV7-2	13	TRBJ1-1	-	-	TGTGCCAGCAGCTTGCAGCCCGATACTGAAGCTTTCTTT	CASSLQPDTEAFF
TRBV3-1	14	TRBJ2-7	-	TRBD1	TGTGCCAGCAGCCAAGGGGACAGGGGACCCGAGCAGTACTTC	CASSQGDRGPEQYF
TRBV6-6	15	TRBJ1-2	many	-	TGTGCCAGCAGTTACAGTCCAGGGATAACGCGAGGCTACACCTTC	CASSYSPGITRGYTF
TRBV10-3	15	TRBJ1-2	-	-	TGTGCCATCAGTCCGCAACAGGGAACGCTCTATGGCTACACCTTC	CAISPQQGTLYGYTF
TRBV4-1	15	TRBJ2-3	-	TRBD1	TGCGCCAGCAGCCAACTACGGACAGGGCCAGATACGCAGTATTTT	CASSQLRTGPDTQYF
TRBV7-9	15	TRBJ2-4	few	-	TGTGCCAGCAGCTTAGGACCGACGGGGCAAAACATTCAGTACTTC	CASSLGPTGQNIQYF
TRBV20-1	14	TRBJ2-2	few	TRBD1	TGCAGTGCCGGACAGGGTTCGAACACCGGGGAGCTGTTTTTT	CSAGQGSNTGELFF
TRBV7-3	14	TRBJ2-1	many	TRBD2	TGTGCCAGCAGCGGGACTAGTCCCTACAATGAGCAGTTCTTC	CASSGTSPYNEQFF
TRBV19	15	TRBJ2-7	few	-	TGTGCCAGTAGTATTACCCCAGGAGGGGGGAGTGAGCAGTACTTC	CASSITPGGGSEQYF
TRBV2	12	TRBJ2-7	-	-	TGTGCCAGCGGGGGGACCTCCTACGAGCAGTACTTC	CASGGTSYEQYF
TRBV24-1	12	TRBJ2-1	many	-	TGTGCCACCAGTGCGGCGGTTCATGAGCAGTTCTTC	CATSAAVHEQFF
TRBV27	15	TRBJ2-4	-	-	TGTGCCAGCAGTTTAAGGGGTTTAGCCAAAAACATTCAGTACTTC	CASSLRGLAKNIQYF
TRBV7-8	14	TRBJ1-5	many	-	TGTGCCAGCAGCTTGGCGGGGGCTGGGCAGCCCCAGCATTTT	CASSLAGAGQPQHF
TRBV28	12	TRBJ2-7	-	TRBD1	TGTGCCAGCAGCGGACAGGCCTACGAGCAGTACTTC	CASSGQAYEQYF
TRBV5-6	14	TRBJ2-2	-	TRBD1	TGTGCCAGCAGGGGACAGGGGGTTCACGGGGAGCTGTTTTTT	CASRGQGVHGELFF
TRBV7-8	12	TRBJ1-1	few	-	TGTGCCAGCAGTCTCAGTGGCACTGAAGCTTTCTTT	CASSLSGTEAFF
TRBV9	15	TRBJ2-1	-	-	TGTGCCAGCAGCGTGGGGAGTGACTCCTACAATGAGCAGTTCTTC	CASSVGSDSYNEQFF
TRBV27	16	TRBJ2-3	many	-	TGTGCCAGCAGTTTTAATCTGGGCGGTGCGGCAGATACGCAGTATTTT	CASSFNLGGAADTQYF
TRBV7-6	18	TRBJ2-7	many	TRBD2	TGTGCCAGCAGCCCTAGCCGAGGGGGACTAGCGGAAATCTACGAGCAGTACTTC	CASSPSRGGLAEIYEQYF
TRBV28	14	TRBJ1-2	few	-	TGTGCCAGCAGTTTAGCCCTCATGACAGTTGGCTACACCTTC	CASSLALMTVGYTF
TRBV2	15	TRBJ1-5	-	-	TGTGCCAGCAGCGCTCGCACAGTTAGCAATCAGCCCCAGCATTTT	CASSARTVSNQPQHF